Below, 23 T cell receptor beta chains from the same sample are listed, as sequenced in a study of blood T cell repertoires in COVID-19. Sequencing used immunoSEQ multiplex PCR; TCRdb keeps in-frame clones, though not all of them. This sample has tens of thousands of clones, with around 75% found just once. Input material: peripheral blood. The source of these receptors is a woman older than 75 with active or convalescent COVID-19.

This clone was observed once. Because the CDR3's place on the DNA is in doubt, the DNA is left out and the CDR3 is given as listed by TCRdb. V gene TRBV2 combines with J gene TRBJ1-5; TRBD1 is taken as the D call from the table, unchecked against the DNA. Termini included, the CDR3 measures 16 amino acids. Germline V gives CDR1 SNHLY, CDR2 FYNNEI. The CDR3 protein is CASILDRSPTNQPQHF.

The chain has TRBV11-1 and TRBJ1-1; 7 positions agree with TRBD1. Trimming took 5 bases from V and 4 from J; bases not matched to a gene: 4. Germline assignment: CDR1 SGHAT and CDR2 FQDESV (reference sequence). This CDR3 is built from 13 residues. This CDR3 is CASSPTGITEAFF. The CDR3 DNA follows: TGTGCCAGCAGCCCGACAGGGATCACTGAAGCTTTCTTT.

CDR3 DNA sequence: TGTGCCAGCAGTCCAAGAGGACTAGCCCCTTTCTACGAGCAGTACTTC. Its protein is CASSPRGLAPFYEQYF. This chain connects TRBV6-2 or TRBV6-3 to TRBJ2-7; 8 bases map to TRBD2. This CDR3 region has 16 residues. With 5 bases clipped from V and 3 bases from J, the junction kept 12 bases outside the gene matches. Germline CDR1 MNHEY, CDR2 SVGEGT.

In its sample, this clone was seen a few times. The rearrangement joins TRBV4-1 to TRBJ1-6, with D tentatively TRBD1 (5 bases). CDR1 is MGHRA, CDR2 YSYEKL, per germline. CDR3 length equals 16 residues. Trimming pared 3 bases from V and 6 bases from J, leaving 15 bases between. Written as DNA, the CDR3 is TGCGCCAGCAGCCATTCGGTGGCGGGGCTTAATTCACCCCTCCACTTT. This sequence encodes CASSHSVAGLNSPLHF.

This clone appeared a few times. V is TRBV13 and J is TRBJ1-3; 10 bases line up with TRBD1. V trimming: 5 bases; J trimming: 2 bases; junction bases outside the gene matches: 0. The germline CDR1 and CDR2 sequences are PRHDT and FYEKMQ (reference sequence). The CDR3 extends over 14 amino acids. The DNA of the CDR3 is TGTGCCAGCAGCGGGACAGGGGCTGGAAACACCATATATTTT. This codes for CASSGTGAGNTIYF.

The chain employs TRBV2 and TRBJ2-3; D perhaps matches TRBD1 (6 bases). The CDR3 has 15 residues. V was shortened by 4 bases and J by 4 bases, with 15 bases between the two germline ends. Germline V CDR1 and CDR2: SNHLY, FYNNEI. CDR3 bases: TGTGCCAGCAGTGGAGGGGGACCGAAAGCAGATACGCAGTATTTT. Amino acid sequence: CASSGGGPKADTQYF.

The rearrangement joins TRBV2 to TRBJ1-4; 9 bases line up with TRBD1. The V gene's germline CDR1 is SNHLY and CDR2 FYNNEI. Losses at the gene ends were 9 bases for V and 8 bases for J; bases not matched to a gene: 13. The CDR3 is 15 residues long. The CDR3 reads CASSNRGTGYEKLFF. In DNA, the CDR3 is TGTGCCAGTTCAAATCGGGGGACAGGGTACGAAAAACTGTTTTTT.

The V call is TRBV6-5, the J call TRBJ1-3, with D maybe TRBD1 (5 bases). Per germline, CDR1 MNHEY and CDR2 SVGAGI. Trimming took off 5 bases at V and 2 bases at J, with 13 bases between the two ends. The CDR3 has 15 amino acids. The CDR3 DNA follows: TGTGCCAGCAGTCTTAATCCAGGGACTGGAAACACCATATATTTT. Its translation: CASSLNPGTGNTIYF.

The V and J genes are TRBV4-3 and TRBJ2-1, with 12 bases matching TRBD2. The V and J ends lost 1 base and 4 bases, in that order; junction bases with no gene match: 11. CDR3 length equals 19 residues. CDR1 and CDR2 from the germline V gene are LGHNA and YSLEER. For the CDR3, the DNA is TGCGCCAGCAGCCAAGTTAAGCGAGCTAGCGGGGGGGTGTACAATGAGCAGTTCTTC. Its translation is CASSQVKRASGGVYNEQFF.

This clone has a single count. V gene TRBV7-3 combines with J gene TRBJ1-2; possibly TRBD1 for D (6 bases). The V end lost 3 bases, the J end lost 8 bases, and 16 bases lay between the germline ends. Germline CDR1 and CDR2: SGHTA and FQGTGA. CDR3 length equals 14 residues. The CDR3 spells CASSFTAGGRGYTF. The CDR3 DNA is TGTGCCAGCAGCTTCACGGCCGGGGGGCGAGGCTACACCTTC.

V usage is TRBV6-5 and J usage is TRBJ1-2, with D unclear. The CDR3 loop spans 13 amino acids. V was clipped by 6 bases and J by 1 base, with 9 bases between them. CDR1 MNHEY and CDR2 SVGAGI come from the germline V gene. The CDR3 DNA follows: TGTGCCAGCAGGACCGGGAATAACTATGGCTACACCTTC. Translating gives CASRTGNNYGYTF.

The V gene is TRBV3-1 (or the pseudogene TRBV3-2), the J gene TRBJ2-3; the D gene is possibly TRBD1 (6 bases). CDR3 length equals 12 residues. V was pared by 7 bases and J by 4 bases, with 9 bases between. Per the germline V gene, CDR1 is LGHDT and CDR2 is YNNKEL (reference sequence). In DNA form, the CDR3 reads TGTGCCAGCATGGGGGCACCAGATACGCAGTATTTT. Its translation is CASMGAPDTQYF.

CDR3 region: CASSAYGVVGSPLHF. CDR3 bases: TGTGCCAGCAGCGCCTACGGGGTGGTGGGGTCACCCCTCCACTTT. The chain carries TRBV7-2 and TRBJ1-6; D remains unclear. The germline V gene encodes CDR1 SGHTA and CDR2 FQGNSA. The V and J ends lost 5 bases and 10 bases respectively, with 18 bases between them. This CDR3 is 15 amino acids long.

This sequence joins TRBV19 and TRBJ1-2, with D perhaps TRBD1 (5 bases). V was cut by 10 bases and J by 3 bases, with 24 bases left in between. The CDR3 has 16 amino acids. Germline V gene lookup returns CDR1 LNHDA and CDR2 SQIVND (reference sequence). The CDR3 spells CATARPQRGDDYGYTF. The CDR3, as DNA: TGTGCCACCGCCAGGCCTCAACGGGGGGACGACTATGGCTACACCTTC. Full variable domain (rest looked up from reference TRBV19 and TRBJ1-2): DGGITQSPKYLFRKEGQNVTLSCEQNLNHDAMYWYRQDPGQGLRLIYYSQIVNDFQKGDIAEGYSVSREKKESFPLTVTSAQKNPTAFYLCATARPQRGDDYGYTFGSGTRLTVV.

J is TRBJ1-2 and V is TRBV5-1; 11 bases map to TRBD1. Per the germline V gene, CDR1 is SGHRS and CDR2 is YFSETQ. This CDR3 has 16 residues. Losses at the gene ends were 3 bases for V and 2 bases for J; bases not matched to a gene: 6. The CDR3 DNA sequence: TGCGCCAGCAGCTCCTGGACAGGGGGCGCCAACTATGGCTACACCTTC. Protein: CASSSWTGGANYGYTF.

J is TRBJ1-5 and V is TRBV6-5; D is perhaps TRBD1 (5 bases). Germline V gene lookup returns CDR1 MNHEY and CDR2 SVGAGI. V was trimmed by 5 bases and J by 5 bases, leaving 16 bases between them. CDR3 length: 15 amino acids. The CDR3, as DNA: TGTGCCAGCAGTACCGGCGGGGGGGTTGATCAGCCCCAGCATTTT. Amino acid sequence: CASSTGGGVDQPQHF.

The rearrangement joins TRBV7-2 to TRBJ1-2; D uncertain. The CDR3 runs to 12 residues. The ends were cut back, 3 bases at V and 5 bases at J, with 7 bases in the middle. Germline loops: CDR1 SGHTA, CDR2 FQGNSA. CDR3 nucleotide sequence: TGTGCCAGCAGCTTGCGGGGATATGGCTACACCTTC. As protein: CASSLRGYGYTF.

The chain employs TRBV19 and TRBJ1-1, with TRBD1 matching 9 bases. With V trimmed by 7 bases and J by 4 bases, 16 bases remained unmatched. The CDR3 extends over 17 amino acids. The germline V gene encodes CDR1 LNHDA and CDR2 SQIVND (reference sequence). The CDR3, as DNA: TGTGCCAGTACCTACATTGGGACAGGGATTCTCGGCACTGAAGCTTTCTTT. It is translated as CASTYIGTGILGTEAFF.

Only a few counts were recorded for this clone. The chain links TRBV5-6 to TRBJ2-5; 9 bases map to TRBD2. This CDR3 contains 16 residues. Germline loops: CDR1 SGHDT, CDR2 YYEEEE. Trimming cost V 4 bases and J 3 bases; bases outside gene matches: 10. CDR3 bases: TGTGCCAGCAGCAGGAGGGGCCTAGCGGGGAAAGAGACCCAGTACTTC. Translation: CASSRRGLAGKETQYF. Combining the CDR3 with reference TRBV5-6 and TRBJ2-5 gives the whole variable domain DAGVTQSPTHLIKTRGQQVTLRCSPKSGHDTVSWYQQALGQGPQFIFQYYEEEERQRGNFPDRFSGHQFPNYSSELNVNALLLGDSALYLCASSRRGLAGKETQYFGPGTRLLVL.

In nucleotides, the CDR3 is TGTGCCACCCAACCAGGGGACAGGGGGCATGAGCAGTTCTTC. Its translation is CATQPGDRGHEQFF. The chain recombines TRBV10-3 with TRBJ2-1, with 12 bases lining up with TRBD1. Germline V gives CDR1 ENHRY, CDR2 SYGVKD. V was clipped by 10 bases and J by 8 bases; unmatched bases: 9. The CDR3 consists of 14 residues.

This rearrangement joins TRBV28 to TRBJ1-1; D ambiguous. The CDR3 consists of 12 residues. V dropped 8 bases and J dropped 1 base, with 8 bases sitting between them. Germline CDR1 reads MDHEN; CDR2 reads SYDVKM. CDR3 nucleotides: TGTGCCAGCTATCTAAGGAACACTGAAGCTTTCTTT. It specifies CASYLRNTEAFF.

The V and J genes are TRBV2 and TRBJ2-5; D may be TRBD1 (5 bases). CDR1 is SNHLY, CDR2 FYNNEI, per germline. The CDR3 spans 15 residues. Trimming took off 1 base at V and 2 bases at J, with 11 bases between the two ends. CDR3: CASSEVGVGQETQYF. As DNA, the CDR3 is TGTGCCAGCAGTGAAGTAGGGGTTGGACAAGAGACCCAGTACTTC. Using reference TRBV2 and TRBJ2-5 for the parts outside the CDR3, the full variable domain is EPEVTQTPSHQVTQMGQEVILRCVPISNHLYFYWYRQILGQKVEFLVSFYNNEISEKSEIFDDQFSVERPDGSNFTLKIRSTKLEDSAMYFCASSEVGVGQETQYFGPGTRLLVL.

This chain connects TRBV5-1 to TRBJ1-3; maybe TRBD1 (5 bases). Trimming removed 4 bases at V and 0 bases at J, with 17 bases between. Germline-derived CDR1 and CDR2 are SGHRS and YFSETQ. The CDR3 length is 17 residues. The chain's CDR3 is CASSAWGLSASGNTIYF. CDR3 in DNA: TGCGCCAGCAGCGCCTGGGGACTGTCAGCCTCTGGAAACACCATATATTTT.